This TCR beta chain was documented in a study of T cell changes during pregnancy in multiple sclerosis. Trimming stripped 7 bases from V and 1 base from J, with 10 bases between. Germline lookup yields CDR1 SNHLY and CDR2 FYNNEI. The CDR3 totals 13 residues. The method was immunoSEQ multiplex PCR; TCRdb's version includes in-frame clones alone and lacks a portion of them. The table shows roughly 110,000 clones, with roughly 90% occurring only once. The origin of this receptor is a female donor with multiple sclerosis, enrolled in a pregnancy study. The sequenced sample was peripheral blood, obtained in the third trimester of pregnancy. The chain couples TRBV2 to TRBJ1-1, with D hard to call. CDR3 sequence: CASNAEGNTEAFF. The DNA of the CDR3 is TGTGCCAGCAACGCCGAGGGGAACACTGAAGCTTTCTTT.